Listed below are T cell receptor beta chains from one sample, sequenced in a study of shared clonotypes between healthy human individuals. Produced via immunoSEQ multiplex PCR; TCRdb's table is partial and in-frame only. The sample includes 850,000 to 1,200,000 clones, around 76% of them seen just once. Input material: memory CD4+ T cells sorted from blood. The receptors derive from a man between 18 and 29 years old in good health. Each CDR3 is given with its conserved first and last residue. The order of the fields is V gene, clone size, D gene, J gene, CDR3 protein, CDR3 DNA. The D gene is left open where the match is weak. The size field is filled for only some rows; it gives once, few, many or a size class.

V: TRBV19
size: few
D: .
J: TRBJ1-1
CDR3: CASQLLGSTEAFF
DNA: TGTGCCAGTCAGTTGTTGGGCAGCACTGAAGCTTTCTTT

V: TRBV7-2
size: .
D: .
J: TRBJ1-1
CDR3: CASSLVGGGNTEAFF
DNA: TGTGCCAGCAGCTTAGTTGGGGGCGGTAACACTGAAGCTTTCTTT

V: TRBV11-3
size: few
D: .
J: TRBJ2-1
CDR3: CASSLDRGEQFF
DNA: TGTGCCAGCAGCTTAGATCGAGGTGAGCAGTTCTTC

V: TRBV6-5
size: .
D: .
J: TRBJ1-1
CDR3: CASTSVGSEAFF
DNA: TGTGCCAGCACCTCCGTGGGGTCTGAAGCTTTCTTT

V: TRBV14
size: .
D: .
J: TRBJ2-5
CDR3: CASSLGTVQETQYF
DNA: TGTGCCAGCAGCCTCGGGACGGTACAAGAGACCCAGTACTTC

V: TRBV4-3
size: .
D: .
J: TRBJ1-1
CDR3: CASSQGSRLNTEAFF
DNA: TGCGCCAGCAGCCAAGGTTCTAGGTTGAACACTGAAGCTTTCTTT

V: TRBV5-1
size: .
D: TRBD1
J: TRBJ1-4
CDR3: CASSLAQGAREKLFF
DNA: TGCGCCAGCAGCCTAGCACAGGGGGCGCGTGAAAAACTGTTTTTT

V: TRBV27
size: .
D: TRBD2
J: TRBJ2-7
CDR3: CASTPGQRTSGGYEQYF
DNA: TGTGCCAGCACCCCGGGACAGAGGACTAGCGGGGGCTACGAGCAGTACTTC

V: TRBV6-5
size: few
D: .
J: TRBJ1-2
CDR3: CASSYSGNYGYTF
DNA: TGTGCCAGCAGTTACTCGGGAAACTATGGCTACACCTTC

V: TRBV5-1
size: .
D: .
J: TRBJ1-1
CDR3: CASSLEGTLSHEAFF
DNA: TGCGCCAGCAGCTTGGAAGGGACCCTAAGCCATGAAGCTTTCTTT

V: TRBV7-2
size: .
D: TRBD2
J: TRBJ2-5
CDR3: CASSSSGRADETQYF
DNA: TGTGCCAGCAGTTCCAGCGGGAGGGCCGATGAGACCCAGTACTTC

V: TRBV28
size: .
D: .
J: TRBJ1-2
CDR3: CASSLTGFSLYGYTF
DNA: TGTGCCAGCAGTTTGACAGGTTTCAGCCTTTATGGCTACACCTTC

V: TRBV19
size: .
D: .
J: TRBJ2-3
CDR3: CASKKGSTDTQYF
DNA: TGTGCCAGTAAGAAGGGGAGCACAGATACGCAGTATTTT

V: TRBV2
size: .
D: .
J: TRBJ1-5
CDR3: CASSTRYNQPQHF
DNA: TGTGCCAGCAGTACACGGTACAATCAGCCCCAGCATTTT

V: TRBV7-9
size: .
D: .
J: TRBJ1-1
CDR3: CASSLVTGRTEAFF
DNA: TGTGCCAGCAGCTTAGTAACAGGGAGGACTGAAGCTTTCTTT

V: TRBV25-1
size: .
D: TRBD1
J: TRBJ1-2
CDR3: CASSEASGGAYGYTF
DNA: TGTGCCAGCAGTGAAGCGTCAGGGGGGGCCTATGGCTACACCTTC

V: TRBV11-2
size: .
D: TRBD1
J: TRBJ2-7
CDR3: CASSLRGDRATYEQYF
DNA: TGTGCCAGCAGCTTACGAGGGGACAGGGCGACGTACGAGCAGTACTTC

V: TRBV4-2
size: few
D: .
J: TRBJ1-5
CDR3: CASSQDLHRETQPQHF
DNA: TGTGCCAGCAGCCAAGATCTCCACAGGGAAACTCAGCCCCAGCATTTT

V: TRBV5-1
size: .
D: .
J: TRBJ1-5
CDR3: CASRIDEIQPQHF
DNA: TGCGCCAGCAGGATTGACGAGATCCAGCCCCAGCATTTT

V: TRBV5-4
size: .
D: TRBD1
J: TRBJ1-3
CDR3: CASSSSTQGAGNTIYF
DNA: TGTGCCAGCAGCTCTTCCACACAGGGGGCTGGAAACACCATATATTTT

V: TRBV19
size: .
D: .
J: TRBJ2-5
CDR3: CASSPGEGGAETQYF
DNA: TGTGCCAGTAGCCCCGGGGAGGGGGGGGCAGAGACCCAGTACTTC

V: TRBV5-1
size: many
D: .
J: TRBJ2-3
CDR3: CASNLGTSLTDTQYF
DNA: TGCGCCAGCAACCTCGGGACCTCGTTAACAGATACGCAGTATTTT

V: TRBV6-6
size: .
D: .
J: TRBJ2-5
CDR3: CASRPHADQETQYF
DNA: TGTGCCAGCAGACCTCACGCCGACCAAGAGACCCAGTACTTC

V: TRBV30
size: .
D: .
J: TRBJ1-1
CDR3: CAWRVGTEAFF
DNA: TGTGCCTGGAGAGTGGGCACTGAAGCTTTCTTT

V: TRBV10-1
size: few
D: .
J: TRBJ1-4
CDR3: CASRATNEKLFF
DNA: TGCGCCAGCAGAGCAACTAATGAAAAACTGTTTTTT

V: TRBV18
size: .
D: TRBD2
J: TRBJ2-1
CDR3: CASSRGSGGYNEQFF
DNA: TGTGCCAGCTCGAGGGGGAGCGGGGGCTACAATGAGCAGTTCTTC

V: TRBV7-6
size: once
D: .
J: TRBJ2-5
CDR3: CASTNLRPPGVETQYF
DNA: TGTGCCAGCACCAACCTCCGGCCCCCCGGGGTAGAGACCCAGTACTTC

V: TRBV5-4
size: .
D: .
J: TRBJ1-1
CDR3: CASSFDRNTEAFF
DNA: TGTGCCAGCAGCTTCGACAGAAACACTGAAGCTTTCTTT

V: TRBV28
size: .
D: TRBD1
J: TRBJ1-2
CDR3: CASRPGTGSGYGYTF
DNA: TGTGCCAGCAGGCCAGGGACAGGGAGTGGCTATGGCTACACCTTC

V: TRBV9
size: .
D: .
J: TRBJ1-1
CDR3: CASSVAPGRPEAFF
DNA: TGTGCCAGCAGCGTAGCTCCAGGGCGTCCGGAAGCTTTCTTT

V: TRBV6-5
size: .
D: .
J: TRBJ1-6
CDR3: CASSYSSLYNSPLHF
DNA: TGTGCCAGCAGTTACTCGTCATTGTATAATTCACCCCTCCACTTT